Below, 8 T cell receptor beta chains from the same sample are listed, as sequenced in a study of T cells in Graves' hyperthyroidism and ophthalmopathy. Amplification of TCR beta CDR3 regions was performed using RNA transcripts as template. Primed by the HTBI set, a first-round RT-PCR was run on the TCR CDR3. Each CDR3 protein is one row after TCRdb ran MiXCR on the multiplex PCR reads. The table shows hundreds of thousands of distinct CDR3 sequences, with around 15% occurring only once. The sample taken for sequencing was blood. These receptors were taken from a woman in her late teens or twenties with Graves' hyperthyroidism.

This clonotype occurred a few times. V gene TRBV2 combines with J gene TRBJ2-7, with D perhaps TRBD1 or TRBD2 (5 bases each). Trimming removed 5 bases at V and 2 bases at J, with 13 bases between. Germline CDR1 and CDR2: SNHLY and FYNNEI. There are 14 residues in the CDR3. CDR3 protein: CASSQPGRAYEQYF. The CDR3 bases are TGTGCCAGCAGTCAACCGGGACGGGCCTACGAGCAGTACTTC.

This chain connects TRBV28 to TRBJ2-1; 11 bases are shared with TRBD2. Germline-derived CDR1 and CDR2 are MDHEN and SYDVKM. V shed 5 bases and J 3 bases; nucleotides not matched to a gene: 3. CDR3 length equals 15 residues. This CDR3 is CASSQLAGDYNEQFF. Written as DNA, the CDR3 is TGTGCCAGCAGTCAACTAGCGGGAGACTACAATGAGCAGTTCTTC.

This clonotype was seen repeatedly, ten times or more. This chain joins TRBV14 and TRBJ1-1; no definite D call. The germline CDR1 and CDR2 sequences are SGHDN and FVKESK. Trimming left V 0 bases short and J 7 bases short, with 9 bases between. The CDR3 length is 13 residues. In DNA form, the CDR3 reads TGTGCCAGCAGCCAAGAGAGGAGGATTGAAGCTTTCTTT. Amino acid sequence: CASSQERRIEAFF. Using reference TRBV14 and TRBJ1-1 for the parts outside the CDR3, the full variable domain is EAGVTQFPSHSVIEKGQTVTLRCDPISGHDNLYWYRRVMGKEIKFLLHFVKESKQDESGMPNNRFLAERTGGTYSTLKVQPAELEDSGVYFCASSQERRIEAFFGQGTRLTVV.

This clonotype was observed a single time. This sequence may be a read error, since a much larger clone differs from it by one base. CDR3 nucleotide sequence: TGTGCCAGCTCCTTTAGGGATCCTTCGGGACTAGCGGGACGGGTCGGGGCCAACGTCCTGACTTTC. Translated: CASSFRDPSGLAGRVGANVLTF. The chain carries TRBV27 and TRBJ2-6; the match to TRBD2 covers 13 bases. Germline trimming cut 8 bases from V and 4 bases from J; bases unmatched to any gene: 23. This CDR3 is 22 amino acids long. Germline V gives CDR1 MNHEY, CDR2 SMNVEV (reference sequence).

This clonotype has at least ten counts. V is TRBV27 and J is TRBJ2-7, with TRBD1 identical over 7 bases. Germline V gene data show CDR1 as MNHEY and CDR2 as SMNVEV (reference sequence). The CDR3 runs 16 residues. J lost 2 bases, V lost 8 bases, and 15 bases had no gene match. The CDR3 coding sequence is TGTGCCAGCGGACCCTCCGCGACAGGGTACCCCTACGAGCAGTACTTC. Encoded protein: CASGPSATGYPYEQYF.

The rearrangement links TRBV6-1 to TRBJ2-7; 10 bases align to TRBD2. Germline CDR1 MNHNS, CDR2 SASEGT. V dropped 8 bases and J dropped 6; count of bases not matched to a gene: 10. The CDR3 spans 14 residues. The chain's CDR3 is CASQLSGRAFEQYF. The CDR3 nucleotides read TGTGCCAGCCAGTTAAGCGGGAGGGCGTTCGAGCAGTACTTC.

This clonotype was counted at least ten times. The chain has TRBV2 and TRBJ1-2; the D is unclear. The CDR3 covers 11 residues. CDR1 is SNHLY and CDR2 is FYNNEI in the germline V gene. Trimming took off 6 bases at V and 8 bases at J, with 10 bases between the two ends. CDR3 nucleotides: TGTGCCAGCAGGGACCGCGCAGGCTACACCTTC. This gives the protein CASRDRAGYTF. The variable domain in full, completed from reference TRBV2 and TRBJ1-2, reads EPEVTQTPSHQVTQMGQEVILRCVPISNHLYFYWYRQILGQKVEFLVSFYNNEISEKSEIFDDQFSVERPDGSNFTLKIRSTKLEDSAMYFCASRDRAGYTFGSGTRLTVV.

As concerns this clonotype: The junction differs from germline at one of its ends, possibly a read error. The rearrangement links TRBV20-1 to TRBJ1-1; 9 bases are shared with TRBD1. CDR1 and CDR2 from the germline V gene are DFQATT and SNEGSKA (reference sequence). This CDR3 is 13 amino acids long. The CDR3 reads CSARDRGDAEAFF. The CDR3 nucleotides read TGCAGTGCCAGAGACAGGGGGGACGCTGAAGCTTTCTTT.